A single sample is the source of the 25 T cell receptor beta chains below, sequenced in a study of blood T cell repertoires in COVID-19. Clones were sequenced by immunoSEQ multiplex PCR, and TCRdb holds only the in-frame ones, with some missing. The sample holds 400,000 or so clones; 85% to 90% are singletons and the top ten take around 3%. Sequenced input: peripheral blood. The receptors derive from a human donor in a cohort sampled during active COVID-19.

The J gene is TRBJ1-2, the V gene TRBV3-1 (or the pseudogene TRBV3-2); possibly TRBD1 for D (5 bases). Trimming took 1 base from V and 8 from J, leaving 23 bases between them. This CDR3 is built from 17 residues. CDR1 is LGHDT and CDR2 is YNNKEL in the germline V gene (reference sequence). The CDR3 here is CASSQAFAGLGSIGYTF. The CDR3 DNA sequence: TGTGCCAGCAGCCAAGCTTTTGCGGGGCTAGGGTCAATCGGCTACACCTTC.

This chain uses TRBV28 with TRBJ2-5, with D maybe TRBD1 (5 bases). V lost 6 bases and J lost 3, with 20 bases in between. CDR1 is MDHEN, CDR2 SYDVKM, per germline. The CDR3 consists of 16 residues. DNA for the CDR3: TGTGCCAGCAGCTCGACCGGGCAGCTCAGGGAAGAGACCCAGTACTTC. It is translated as CASSSTGQLREETQYF.

The chain joins TRBV7-2 to TRBJ2-1, with D perhaps TRBD1 (5 bases). This CDR3 comprises 12 residues. Trimming pared 6 bases from V and 9 bases from J, leaving 12 bases between. Germline V gene data show CDR1 as SGHTA and CDR2 as FQGNSA. The CDR3 DNA reads as TGTGCCAGCAGGACGCAGGGTGGTGAGCAGTTCTTC. It yields the protein CASRTQGGEQFF.

As to this clone: This CDR3 is also generated by other DNA sequences in the sample. The CDR3 reads CASSPSGNTEAFF. DNA for the CDR3: TGCGCCAGCAGTCCTAGCGGGAACACTGAAGCTTTCTTT. The chain combines TRBV5-1 with TRBJ1-1; D ambiguous. The CDR3 covers 13 residues. Per germline, CDR1 SGHRS and CDR2 YFSETQ. V was shortened by 5 bases and J by 1 base, with 9 bases between the two germline ends.

V usage is TRBV28 and J usage is TRBJ2-7; the D gene is possibly TRBD1 (5 bases). Germline V lookup: CDR1 MDHEN, CDR2 SYDVKM. Deletions cut 5 bases from V and 0 bases from J, with 14 bases between. This CDR3 is built from 15 residues. DNA for the CDR3: TGTGCCAGCAGTCCCGCCGTTGACAGCTCCTACGAGCAGTACTTC. This sequence encodes CASSPAVDSSYEQYF.

A single count supports this clone. V is TRBV27 and J is TRBJ2-1; TRBD2 agrees at 12 bases. This CDR3 has 16 residues. The germline V gene encodes CDR1 MNHEY and CDR2 SMNVEV (reference sequence). V shed 4 bases and J 10 bases; nucleotides not matched to a gene: 11. The CDR3: CASSSPRTSGAGEQFF. CDR3 DNA: TGTGCCAGCAGTTCCCCCCGGACTAGCGGGGCAGGCGAGCAGTTCTTC.

This rearrangement joins TRBV5-6 to TRBJ2-5, with D perhaps matching TRBD2 (6 bases). The CDR3 spans 16 residues. V lost 4 bases to trimming and J lost 0 bases, with 16 bases between them. The germline V gene has CDR1 SGHDT and CDR2 YYEEEE. Here the CDR3 DNA reads TGTGCCAGCAGCCAGACTCTGGGGGGTTACCAAGAGACCCAGTACTTC. Translation gives CASSQTLGGYQETQYF.

The gene calls are TRBV7-6 and TRBJ2-5; D might be TRBD1 (7 bases). The CDR3 sequence is 16 residues long. V was cut by 6 bases and J by 3 bases, with 20 bases left in between. The germline V gene encodes CDR1 SGHVS and CDR2 FNYEAQ. CDR3 amino acids: CASSPFPGDSKETQYF. CDR3 nucleotides: TGTGCCAGCAGTCCTTTTCCGGGGGACAGCAAAGAGACCCAGTACTTC.

This clone was counted only a few times. The V call is TRBV30, the J call TRBJ1-5, with no clear D. This CDR3 region has 12 residues. V lost 3 bases, J lost 0 bases, and 3 bases lay in between. The germline CDR1 and CDR2 sequences are GTSNPN and SVGIG (reference sequence). CDR3: CAWSLSNQPQHF. DNA for the CDR3: TGTGCCTGGAGCCTTAGCAATCAGCCCCAGCATTTT.

J is TRBJ2-7 and V is TRBV5-1, with 9 bases aligning to TRBD1. Losses at the gene ends were 4 bases for V and 2 bases for J; bases not matched to a gene: 7. The germline CDR1 and CDR2 sequences are SGHRS and YFSETQ. CDR3 length equals 15 residues. The CDR3 DNA reads as TGCGCCAGCAGCGCCCGGACAGGGGTGACCTACGAGCAGTACTTC. Translation: CASSARTGVTYEQYF.

The J gene is TRBJ2-3, the V gene TRBV6-5; possibly TRBD2 for D (5 bases). V shed 6 bases and J shed 6 bases, with 13 bases lying between them. The CDR3 covers 13 residues. From germline, CDR1 is MNHEY and CDR2 SVGAGI. In DNA, the CDR3 is TGTGCCAGCAGCGACTATCTAGGGGATACGCAGTATTTT. Translated, it gives CASSDYLGDTQYF.

A few counts support this clone. The chain recombines TRBV19 with TRBJ2-5, with TRBD2 identical over 9 bases. The V gene's germline CDR1 is LNHDA and CDR2 SQIVND (reference sequence). J gave up 5 bases and V 5 bases, and 12 bases lay outside the gene matches. This CDR3 is 16 amino acids long. DNA of the CDR3: TGTGCCAGTAGTTTCTTAAGCGGGGGGACCCTGGAGACCCAGTACTTC. This gives the protein CASSFLSGGTLETQYF.

The chain is built from TRBV6-1 and TRBJ2-1, with TRBD1 as a possible D gene (6 bases). The CDR3 has 16 residues. V lost 0 bases and J 0 bases, leaving 9 bases between the germline ends. Germline values: CDR1 MNHNS, CDR2 SASEGT. In nucleotides, the CDR3 is TGTGCCAGCAGTGAAGCAAGCAGGGGCTCCTACAATGAGCAGTTCTTC. This gives the protein CASSEASRGSYNEQFF.

The CDR3 here is CASSSPFEAFF. The CDR3 nucleotides are TGTGCCAGCAGCTCCCCGTTCGAAGCTTTCTTT. V gene TRBV11-2 combines with J gene TRBJ1-1; no firm D call. This CDR3 has 11 residues. Germline V gene sequence: CDR1 SGHAT, CDR2 FQNNGV. V dropped 4 bases and J dropped 8 bases, with 8 bases sitting between them.

The chain has TRBV7-2 and TRBJ2-3; 15 bases line up with TRBD2. CDR3 length: 16 residues. J gave up 5 bases and V 5 bases, and 5 bases lay outside the gene matches. CDR1 and CDR2 from the germline V gene are SGHTA and FQGNSA. As DNA, the CDR3 is TGTGCCAGCAGCCGGGGACTAGCGGGGGGCGAAGATACGCAGTATTTT. It specifies CASSRGLAGGEDTQYF.

The chain is built from TRBV4-2 and TRBJ1-1; TRBD1 matches at 7 bases. CDR1 LGHNA and CDR2 YNFKEQ come from the germline V gene. The CDR3 is made up of 15 amino acids. Trimming cost V 1 base and J 1 base; bases outside gene matches: 3. The CDR3 loop reads CASSQGWTGNTEAFF. CDR3 nucleotides: TGTGCCAGCAGCCAAGGCTGGACAGGGAACACTGAAGCTTTCTTT.

V is TRBV12-3 or TRBV12-4 and J is TRBJ2-2; possibly TRBD2 for D (6 bases). The CDR3 is made up of 13 amino acids. Between the trimmed V and J ends, which lost 3 bases and 5 bases, there was a span of 7 bases. The CDR3 sequence: CASSFSGTGELFF. DNA for the CDR3: TGTGCCAGCAGTTTCAGCGGGACCGGGGAGCTGTTTTTT.

Here the CDR3 reads CAIPDYTAGGGELFF. CDR3 in DNA: TGTGCCATCCCAGACTACACCGCAGGGGGCGGGGAGCTGTTTTTT. This rearrangement joins TRBV6-5 to TRBJ2-2; TRBD1 matches at 7 bases. The CDR3 has 15 amino acids. CDR1 and CDR2 (germline): MNHEY, SVGAGI. J gave up 7 bases and V 10 bases, and 15 bases lay outside the gene matches.

This chain uses TRBV5-4 with TRBJ2-1, with TRBD2 matching over 7 bases. Germline V CDR1 and CDR2: SGHNT, YYREEE (reference sequence). Unmatched junction bases numbered 9, after V lost 2 bases and J lost 4 bases. The CDR3 consists of 16 residues. The CDR3 coding sequence is TGTGCCAGCAGCTTTTTTGGAGGGAGGGAGTACAATGAGCAGTTCTTC. Encoded protein: CASSFFGGREYNEQFF.

This chain uses TRBV6-5 with TRBJ2-5; TRBD1 matches at 11 bases. V lost 4 bases and J lost 5; bases outside the gene matches: 6. This CDR3 contains 15 residues. Germline V lookup: CDR1 MNHEY, CDR2 SVGAGI. The CDR3 here is CASSSGQGDGETQYF. CDR3 DNA sequence: TGTGCCAGCAGTTCGGGACAGGGGGATGGGGAGACCCAGTACTTC.

V gene TRBV4-2 combines with J gene TRBJ1-6; no clear D gene. The V end was cut by 0 bases, the J end by 5 bases, with 11 bases between. Germline values: CDR1 LGHNA, CDR2 YNFKEQ. CDR3 length equals 16 residues. CDR3 sequence reads: CASSQDGPPNNSPLHF. The CDR3 DNA reads TGTGCCAGCAGCCAAGATGGGCCACCTAATAATTCACCCCTCCACTTT.

V and J are TRBV13 and TRBJ1-2; TRBD1 might be the D (6 bases). The CDR3 loop spans 15 amino acids. CDR1 is PRHDT and CDR2 is FYEKMQ in the germline V gene (reference sequence). The germline V and J ends were trimmed by 5 bases and 5 bases, with 18 bases remaining between them. The CDR3 DNA reads as TGTGCCAGCAGCCATTCGGGGGGCAAGGAGTATGGCTACACCTTC. Amino acids: CASSHSGGKEYGYTF.

The chain recombines TRBV7-6 with TRBJ1-2; 8 bases line up with TRBD1. Germline CDR1 SGHVS, CDR2 FNYEAQ. The CDR3 is 15 residues long. The trim removed 3 bases at V and 5 bases at J, leaving 8 bases unmatched. CDR3 protein: CASSLNPGTGYGYTF. CDR3 in DNA: TGTGCCAGCAGCTTGAACCCCGGGACAGGATATGGCTACACCTTC.

This clone was counted between two and nine times. The chain recombines TRBV5-6 with TRBJ1-6; possible D gene TRBD1, 6 bases. The germline gives CDR1 SGHDT, CDR2 YYEEEE. V was shortened by 5 bases and J by 14 bases, with 17 bases between the two germline ends. The CDR3 sequence is 13 residues long. This CDR3 reads CASSHSQGSTLHF. The CDR3, as DNA: TGTGCCAGCAGTCATTCACAGGGATCAACCCTCCACTTT.

This clone showed up just a few times. The gene calls are TRBV19 and TRBJ1-6; a weak D match, TRBD1 (6 bases). Deletions cut 4 bases from V and 8 bases from J, with 18 bases between. Germline loops: CDR1 LNHDA, CDR2 SQIVND (reference sequence). CDR3 size: 16 residues. The DNA for the CDR3 is TGTGCCAGTAGTAAGAACCGGGACACTTCTCATTCACCCCTCCACTTT. Translated, it gives CASSKNRDTSHSPLHF.